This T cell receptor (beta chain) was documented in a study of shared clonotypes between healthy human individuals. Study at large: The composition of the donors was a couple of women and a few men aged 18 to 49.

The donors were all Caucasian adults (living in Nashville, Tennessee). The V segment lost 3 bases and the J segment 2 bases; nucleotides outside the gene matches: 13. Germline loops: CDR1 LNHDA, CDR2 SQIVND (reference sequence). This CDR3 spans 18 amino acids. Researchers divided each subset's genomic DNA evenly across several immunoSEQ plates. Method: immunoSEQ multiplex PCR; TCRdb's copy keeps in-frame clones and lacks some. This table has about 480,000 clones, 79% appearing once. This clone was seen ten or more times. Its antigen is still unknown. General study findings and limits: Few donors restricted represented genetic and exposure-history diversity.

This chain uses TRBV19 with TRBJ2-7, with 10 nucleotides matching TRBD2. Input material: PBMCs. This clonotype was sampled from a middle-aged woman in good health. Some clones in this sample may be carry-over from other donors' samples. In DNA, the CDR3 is TGTGCCAGTAGTATCCGCAGGGGGGAAGCGGGAGGGACCTACGAGCAGTACTTC. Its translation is CASSIRRGEAGGTYEQYF.